These 28 T cell receptor beta chains came from one sample sequenced in a study of vaccination effects on CD4 cells after COVID-19. No antigen has been identified for these receptors. Antigen-specific CD4+ T cells expanded by the ViraFEST assay with viral peptide pools were then sequenced. With approximately 10 days of culture completed, CD4+ T cells were isolated. Testing of the vaccine recipients showed negative nucleocapsid antibodies and no prior SARS-CoV-2 infection. The table came from immunoSEQ multiplex PCR; TCRdb's copy has only in-frame clones and leaves some out. The table shows over 60,000 clones, with more than 70% occurring only once. The specimen comprised CD4+ T cells from PBMCs cultured with HCoV-NL63 spike peptides, sampled before COVID-19 vaccination. These receptors were taken from a human donor who received a COVID-19 vaccine.

This sequence joins TRBV28 and TRBJ2-7, with TRBD1 identical over 10 bases. With 6 bases clipped from V and 3 bases from J, the junction kept 5 bases outside the gene matches. Germline V CDR1 and CDR2: MDHEN, SYDVKM. This CDR3 region has 14 residues. In nucleotides, the CDR3 is TGTGCCAGCAGGCGGACAGGGGGGTTCTACGAGCAGTACGTC. This encodes CASRRTGGFYEQYV.

J is TRBJ2-7 and V is TRBV6-1; TRBD2 aligns across 7 bases. Germline values: CDR1 MNHNS, CDR2 SASEGT. Germline trimming cut 1 base from V and 7 bases from J; bases unmatched to any gene: 4. This CDR3 spans 13 amino acids. The CDR3 DNA reads TGTGCCAGCAGTGAAGGGGGAGGGAGAGAGCAGTACGTC. Its protein is CASSEGGGREQYV.

The V gene is TRBV6-5, the J gene TRBJ1-2, with a possible D match to TRBD1 (5 bases). Germline lookup yields CDR1 MNHEY and CDR2 SVGAGI. The CDR3 length is 14 residues. Trimming removed 2 bases from V and 4 bases from J, with 11 bases in between. CDR3 nucleotide sequence: TGTGCCAGCAGTTACCACAGGCAAAGCTATGGCTACACCTTC. Its protein is CASSYHRQSYGYTF.

This chain links TRBV4-1 with TRBJ2-1; D is ambiguous. Trimming left V 2 bases short and J 14 bases short, with 13 bases between. Per the germline V gene, CDR1 is MGHRA and CDR2 is YSYEKL. The CDR3 loop spans 12 amino acids. The CDR3 DNA reads TGCGCCAGCAGCCAACTGCGTTTGGTTAAGTTCTTC. Encoded protein: CASSQLRLVKFF.

The chain uses TRBV18 and TRBJ1-1; 8 nucleotides align to TRBD1. From germline, CDR1 is KGHSH and CDR2 LQKENI. After removal of 6 bases from V and 1 base from J, the junction contained 4 bases not matched to a gene. CDR3 length: 14 amino acids. The chain's CDR3 is CASSADRENTEAFF. Written as DNA, the CDR3 is TGTGCCAGCTCGGCGGACAGGGAGAACACTGAAGCTTTCTTT.

This rearrangement joins TRBV7-2 to TRBJ1-1, with TRBD1 as a possible D gene (5 bases). CDR3 size: 15 residues. Germline CDR1 is SGHTA and CDR2 is FQGNSA. V was pared by 2 bases and J by 4 bases, with 14 bases between. The CDR3 DNA reads TGTGCCAGCAGCTTAACTTGGGGGGGAAGCACTGAAGCTTTCTTT. This encodes CASSLTWGGSTEAFF.

The chain couples TRBV29-1 to TRBJ1-2, with TRBD1 matching 7 bases. The junction had 10 bases not matched to a gene; V was cut back by 7 bases and J by 5 bases. This CDR3 contains 13 residues. From germline, CDR1 is SQVTM and CDR2 ANQGSEA. The CDR3 is CSADREAAYGYTF. The CDR3 coding sequence is TGCAGCGCTGACAGGGAAGCTGCGTATGGCTACACCTTC.

J is TRBJ1-4 and V is TRBV10-2; a weak D match, TRBD1 (5 bases). Germline CDR1 WSHSY, CDR2 SAAADI. Trimming left V 7 bases short and J 1 base short, with 16 bases between. The length of the CDR3 is 16 residues. DNA of the CDR3: TGCGCCAGCATCGACAGAAAGAGTAGAACTAATGAAAAACTGTTTTTT. Protein: CASIDRKSRTNEKLFF.

The chain uses TRBV21-1 and TRBJ2-3; no check of the table's D call, TRBD1, against the DNA was made. TRBV21-1 is a recognized pseudogene. The CDR3 spans 16 residues. The CDR3 loop reads CASSPGNREGTDTQYF. CDR3 nucleotides: TGTGCCAGCAGCCCGGGGAACAGGGAAGGCACAGATACGCAGTATTTT.

The chain is built from TRBV2 and TRBJ1-1; TRBD1 is a possible D gene (5 bases). CDR3 length equals 14 residues. Trimming took off 6 bases at V and 3 bases at J, with 14 bases between the two ends. Looked up from germline, CDR1 is SNHLY and CDR2 is FYNNEI. The CDR3 sequence: CASRATGTHTEAFF. The CDR3 DNA reads as TGTGCCAGCAGAGCTACCGGGACCCACACTGAAGCTTTCTTT.

This chain links TRBV7-8 with TRBJ2-2; no clear D gene. The germline CDR1 and CDR2 sequences are SGHVS and FQNEAQ. V was clipped by 3 bases and J by 3 bases, with 5 bases between them. The CDR3 totals 13 residues. This chain's CDR3 is CASSFAYTGELFF. The CDR3 coding sequence is TGTGCCAGCAGCTTTGCCTACACCGGGGAGCTGTTTTTT.

This chain joins TRBV18 and TRBJ2-7; no clear D. From germline, CDR1 is KGHSH and CDR2 LQKENI. The V end lost 3 bases, the J end lost 7 bases, and 13 bases lay between the germline ends. There are 13 residues in the CDR3. In DNA, the CDR3 is TGTGCCAGCTCACCTTCCGCAAGTTCTGAGCAGTACGTC. This sequence encodes CASSPSASSEQYV.

Notes on this clone: Different DNA sequences within this sample yield the same CDR3. V usage is TRBV24-1 and J usage is TRBJ2-3; 8 bases map to TRBD1. This CDR3 spans 15 amino acids. V shed 4 bases and J 3 bases; nucleotides not matched to a gene: 5. Germline V gene data show CDR1 as KGHDR and CDR2 as SFDVKD. In nucleotides, the CDR3 is TGTGCCACCAGTGACCCCCGGGACAGGACAGATACGCAGTATTTT. Amino acids: CATSDPRDRTDTQYF.

The chain couples TRBV5-1 to TRBJ2-1; D might be TRBD2 (5 bases). The length of the CDR3 is 11 residues. V was trimmed by 3 bases and J by 9 bases, leaving 7 bases between them. Germline V gives CDR1 SGHRS, CDR2 YFSETQ. The CDR3 here is CASSSTSEQFF. The CDR3 DNA reads TGCGCCAGCAGCTCCACTAGTGAGCAGTTCTTC.

This chain links TRBV9 with TRBJ2-3, with 9 bases lining up with TRBD2. V was clipped by 1 base and J by 7 bases; unmatched bases: 7. From germline, CDR1 is SGDLS and CDR2 YYNGEE. The CDR3 is made up of 15 amino acids. The DNA for the CDR3 is TGTGCCAGCAGCGTAATGAGCGGGGGGATAAATACGCAGTATTTT. It is translated as CASSVMSGGINTQYF.

The chain has TRBV7-2 and TRBJ2-5; 12 positions match TRBD2. Unmatched junction bases numbered 4, after V lost 4 bases and J lost 1 base. CDR1 is SGHTA and CDR2 is FQGNSA in the germline V gene. This CDR3 comprises 16 residues. The CDR3 DNA follows: TGTGCCAGCAGCTCGAGGACTAGCGGGACCCAAGAGACCCAGTACTTC. Its translation: CASSSRTSGTQETQYF.

The chain employs TRBV14 and TRBJ2-5, with D perhaps TRBD1 (6 bases). Germline V lookup: CDR1 SGHDN, CDR2 FVKESK. V was cut by 1 base and J by 5 bases, with 14 bases left in between. The CDR3 consists of 15 residues. CDR3: CASSQVARGMETQYF. The CDR3 region has the DNA TGTGCCAGCAGCCAAGTAGCCAGGGGAATGGAGACCCAGTACTTC.

V usage is TRBV6-5 and J usage is TRBJ1-1; D is undetermined. Germline V CDR1 and CDR2: MNHEY, SVGAGI. V was clipped by 6 bases and J by 5 bases, with 7 bases between them. The CDR3 contains 11 residues. The CDR3 sequence is CASSDRTEAFF. CDR3 sequence (DNA): TGTGCCAGCAGCGATCGGACTGAAGCTTTCTTT.

V and J are TRBV7-2 and TRBJ2-3; tentatively, D is TRBD1 or TRBD2 (5 bases each). The CDR3 has 15 amino acids. Germline V lookup: CDR1 SGHTA, CDR2 FQGNSA. Trimming shortened V by 5 bases and J by 6 bases, and 18 bases separated the two germline ends. CDR3 in DNA: TGTGCCAGCAGCCGCCGAAGGGACCGCAGCGATACGCAGTATTTT. Translation: CASSRRRDRSDTQYF.

The J gene is TRBJ2-2, the V gene TRBV7-9; 7 bases match TRBD1. After removal of 8 bases from V and 6 bases from J, the junction contained 9 bases not matched to a gene. Germline values: CDR1 SEHNR, CDR2 FQNEAQ (reference sequence). The CDR3 loop spans 14 amino acids. The CDR3 nucleotides read TGTGCCAGCGGATATGGGCAGGGGGCCGGGGAGCTGTTTTTT. Translation gives CASGYGQGAGELFF.

The chain couples TRBV2 to TRBJ1-1, with unresolved D. V was cut by 4 bases and J by 4 bases, with 13 bases left in between. The CDR3 extends over 14 amino acids. Germline CDR1 reads SNHLY; CDR2 reads FYNNEI. The CDR3 region has the DNA TGTGCCAGCAGTGTTTATGGCGCGGGCACTGAAGCTTTCTTT. Translating gives CASSVYGAGTEAFF.

This rearrangement joins TRBV7-2 to TRBJ2-3, with D uncertain. Looked up from germline, CDR1 is SGHTA and CDR2 is FQGNSA. This CDR3 has 12 residues. Trimming stripped 8 bases from V and 0 bases from J, with 6 bases between. The CDR3 DNA is TGTGCCAGCTCGGATAGCACAGATACGCAGTATTTT. Residues: CASSDSTDTQYF.

This clone appeared once. V is TRBV2 and J is TRBJ1-1, with D tentatively TRBD1 (6 bases). Germline CDR1 is SNHLY and CDR2 is FYNNEI. Trimming pared 7 bases from V and 3 bases from J, leaving 18 bases between. The CDR3 spans 15 residues. The CDR3 region is CASTEGRGAYTEAFF. CDR3 in DNA: TGTGCCAGCACCGAAGGGCGGGGGGCTTACACTGAAGCTTTCTTT. Based on the CDR3 plus reference TRBV2 and TRBJ1-1, the full variable domain is EPEVTQTPSHQVTQMGQEVILRCVPISNHLYFYWYRQILGQKVEFLVSFYNNEISEKSEIFDDQFSVERPDGSNFTLKIRSTKLEDSAMYFCASTEGRGAYTEAFFGQGTRLTVV.

The chain has TRBV28 and TRBJ1-3; D uncertain. The germline V gene has CDR1 MDHEN and CDR2 SYDVKM. With 3 bases removed from V and 0 bases from J, the gap between germline ends came to 3 bases. The CDR3 loop spans 13 amino acids. CDR3 loop: CASSFISGNTIYF. In DNA form, the CDR3 reads TGTGCCAGCAGTTTCATCTCTGGAAACACCATATATTTT.

This rearrangement joins TRBV18 to TRBJ2-3, with D tentatively TRBD1 or TRBD2 (5 bases each). Germline CDR1 KGHSH, CDR2 LQKENI. Trimming took off 6 bases at V and 4 bases at J, with 14 bases between the two ends. The CDR3 has 14 amino acids. The CDR3 loop reads CASSSLGTPDTQYF. The CDR3 bases are TGTGCCAGCTCCTCCCTGGGGACCCCAGATACGCAGTATTTT. The variable domain in full, with the rest retrieved from reference TRBV18 and TRBJ2-3, is NAGVMQNPRHLVRRRGQEARLRCSPMKGHSHVYWYRQLPEEGLKFMVYLQKENIIDESGMPKERFSAEFPKEGPSILRIQQVVRGDSAAYFCASSSLGTPDTQYFGPGTRLTVL.

This chain uses TRBV12-3 or TRBV12-4 with TRBJ2-5, with D unclear. The CDR3 loop spans 13 amino acids. V dropped 3 bases and J dropped 4 bases, with 9 bases sitting between them. The CDR3 sequence is CASSFGFGETQYF. In nucleotides, the CDR3 is TGTGCCAGCAGTTTCGGGTTCGGAGAGACCCAGTACTTC.

V usage is TRBV13 and J usage is TRBJ2-3; D unclear. The CDR3 has 16 amino acids. Germline-derived CDR1 and CDR2 are PRHDT and FYEKMQ (reference sequence). The germline V and J ends were trimmed by 2 bases and 7 bases, with 19 bases remaining between them. The CDR3 is CASSLFTSYPTHTQYF. In DNA form, the CDR3 reads TGTGCCAGCAGCTTATTTACCAGCTACCCCACCCATACGCAGTATTTT.

The V call is TRBV27, the J call TRBJ2-7; 10 nucleotides line up with TRBD1. This CDR3 is 14 amino acids long. CDR1 and CDR2 (germline): MNHEY, SMNVEV (reference sequence). The junction had 5 bases not matched to a gene; V was cut back by 6 bases and J by 3 bases. The CDR3 loop is CASSTGTGVYEQYV. The CDR3, as DNA: TGTGCCAGCAGCACCGGGACAGGGGTCTACGAGCAGTACGTC.